This section outlines one T cell receptor beta chain sequence together with its context. The CDR3 covers 15 residues. V shed 0 bases and J shed 2 bases, with 10 bases lying between them. Germline V gene sequence: CDR1 MGHRA, CDR2 YSYEKL. Original methodology: Amplification from reference gene primers served as the basis for estimated nucleated cell counts. Some clones are missing from TCRdb's copy, which holds only in-frame ones; the method was immunoSEQ multiplex PCR. V, J and clone size are taken as reported in that table, and D and trimming were inferred from the DNA itself. The sample contains roughly 100,000 clones, about 90% of which appear only once. This entry is derived from a study of blood T cell repertoires in COVID-19. Study-wide context: Acute and convalescent COVID-19 specimens originated in the United States, Italy and Spain. T cells, B-cell-depleted T cells, or PBMCs provided the cDNA or gDNA that served as material.

The source material was peripheral blood. This TCR was sampled from a human donor with active COVID-19. The donor label of this sample is uncertain. The chain employs TRBV4-1 and TRBJ2-5; possibly TRBD2 for D (5 bases). DNA for the CDR3: TGCGCCAGCAGCCAAGACGGACTGGAACAAGAGACCCAGTACTTC. The encoded protein is CASSQDGLEQETQYF.